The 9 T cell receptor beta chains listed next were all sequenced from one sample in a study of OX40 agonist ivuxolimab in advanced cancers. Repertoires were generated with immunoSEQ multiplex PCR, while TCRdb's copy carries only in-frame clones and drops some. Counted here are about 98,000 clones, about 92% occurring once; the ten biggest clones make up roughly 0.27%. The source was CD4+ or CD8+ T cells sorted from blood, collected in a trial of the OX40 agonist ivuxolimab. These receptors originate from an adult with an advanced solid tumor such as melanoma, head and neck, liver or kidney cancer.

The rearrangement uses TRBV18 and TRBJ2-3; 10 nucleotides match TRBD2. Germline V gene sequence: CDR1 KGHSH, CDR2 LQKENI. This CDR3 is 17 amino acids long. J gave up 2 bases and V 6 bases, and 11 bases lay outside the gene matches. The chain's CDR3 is CASSLGLAEVFTDTQYF. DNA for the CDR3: TGTGCCAGCTCCCTAGGACTAGCGGAGGTTTTCACAGATACGCAGTATTTT.

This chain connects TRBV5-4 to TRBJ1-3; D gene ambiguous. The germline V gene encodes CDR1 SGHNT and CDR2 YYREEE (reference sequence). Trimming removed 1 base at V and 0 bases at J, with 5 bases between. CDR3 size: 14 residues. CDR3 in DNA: TGTGCCAGCAGCTTGTGGAGCTCTGGAAACACCATATATTTT. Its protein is CASSLWSSGNTIYF.

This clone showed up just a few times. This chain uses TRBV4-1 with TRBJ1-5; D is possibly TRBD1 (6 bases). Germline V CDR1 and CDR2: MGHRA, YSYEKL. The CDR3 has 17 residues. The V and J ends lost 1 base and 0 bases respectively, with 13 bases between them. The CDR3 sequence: CASSQGSFRGSNQPQHF. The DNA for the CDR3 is TGCGCCAGCAGCCAAGGGTCGTTCAGGGGTAGCAATCAGCCCCAGCATTTT.

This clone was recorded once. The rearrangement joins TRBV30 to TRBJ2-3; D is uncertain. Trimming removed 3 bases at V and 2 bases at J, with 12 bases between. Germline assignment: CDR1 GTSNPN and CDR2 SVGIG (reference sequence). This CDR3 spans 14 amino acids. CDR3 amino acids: CAWSPLFYTDTQYF. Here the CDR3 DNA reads TGTGCCTGGAGCCCTCTTTTCTACACAGATACGCAGTATTTT.

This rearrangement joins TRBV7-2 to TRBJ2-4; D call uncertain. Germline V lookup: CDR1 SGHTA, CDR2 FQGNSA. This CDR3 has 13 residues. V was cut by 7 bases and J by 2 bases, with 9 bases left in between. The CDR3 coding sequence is TGTGCCAGCACCCCCCGAACCAAAAACATTCAGTACTTC. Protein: CASTPRTKNIQYF.

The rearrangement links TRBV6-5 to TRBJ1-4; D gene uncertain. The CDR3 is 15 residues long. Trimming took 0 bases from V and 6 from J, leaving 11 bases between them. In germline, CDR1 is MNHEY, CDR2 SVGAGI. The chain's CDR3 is CASSYSYRGDEKLFF. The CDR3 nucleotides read TGTGCCAGCAGTTACTCGTACCGAGGAGATGAAAAACTGTTTTTT.

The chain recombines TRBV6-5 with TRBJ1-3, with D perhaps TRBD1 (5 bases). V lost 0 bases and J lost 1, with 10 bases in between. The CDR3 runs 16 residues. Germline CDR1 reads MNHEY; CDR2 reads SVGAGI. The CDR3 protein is CASSYSMGTSGNTIYF. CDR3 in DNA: TGTGCCAGCAGTTACTCGATGGGGACTTCTGGAAACACCATATATTTT.

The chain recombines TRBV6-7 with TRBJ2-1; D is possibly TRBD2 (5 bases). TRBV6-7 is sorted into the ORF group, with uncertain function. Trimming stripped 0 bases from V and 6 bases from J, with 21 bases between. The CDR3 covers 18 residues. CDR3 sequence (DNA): TGTGCCAGCAGTTACTCACGCCTGAACGGGAAAGGGAGCAATGAGCAGTTCTTC. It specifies CASSYSRLNGKGSNEQFF.

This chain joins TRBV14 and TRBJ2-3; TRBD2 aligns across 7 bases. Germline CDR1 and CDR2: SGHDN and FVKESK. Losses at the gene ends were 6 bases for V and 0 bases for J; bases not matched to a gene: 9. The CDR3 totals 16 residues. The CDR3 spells CASSRGSSGSTDTQYF. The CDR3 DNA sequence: TGTGCCAGCAGTCGGGGCTCTAGCGGTAGCACAGATACGCAGTATTTT.